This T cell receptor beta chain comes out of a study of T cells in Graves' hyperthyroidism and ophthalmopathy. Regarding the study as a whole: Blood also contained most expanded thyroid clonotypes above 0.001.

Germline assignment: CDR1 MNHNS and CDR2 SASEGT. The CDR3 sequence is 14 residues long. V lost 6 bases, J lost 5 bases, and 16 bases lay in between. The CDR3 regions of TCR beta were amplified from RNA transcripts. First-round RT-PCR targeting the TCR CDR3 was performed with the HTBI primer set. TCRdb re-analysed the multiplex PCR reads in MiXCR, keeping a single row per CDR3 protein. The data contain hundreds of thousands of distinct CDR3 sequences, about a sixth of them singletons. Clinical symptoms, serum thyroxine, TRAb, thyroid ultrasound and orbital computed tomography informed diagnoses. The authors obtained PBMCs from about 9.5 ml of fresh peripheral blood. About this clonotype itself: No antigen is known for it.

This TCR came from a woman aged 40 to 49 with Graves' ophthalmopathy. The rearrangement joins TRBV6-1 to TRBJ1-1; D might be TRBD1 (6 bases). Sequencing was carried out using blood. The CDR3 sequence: CASSTGGMGTEAFF. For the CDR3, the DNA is TGTGCCAGCAGCACTGGGGGCATGGGGACTGAAGCTTTCTTT.